These 21 T cell receptor beta chains share one sample of origin, sequenced in a study of control samples from healthy donors and cancer patients. Method: immunoSEQ multiplex PCR; TCRdb's copy keeps in-frame clones and lacks some. The sample shows about 210,000 clones, and 2% to 2.5% sits with its ten largest clones. Sequencing used blood. Source of these receptors: a woman in her 30s in good health.

The genes are TRBV27 and TRBJ1-5; D ambiguous. CDR1 and CDR2 (germline): MNHEY, SMNVEV (reference sequence). The V gene lost 2 bases and the J gene lost 5 bases, with 4 bases spanning the gap. The CDR3 length is 12 residues. The CDR3 DNA reads TGTGCCAGCAGTTTAAGGGATCAGCCCCAGCATTTT. Translation gives CASSLRDQPQHF.

This sequence joins TRBV12-3 or TRBV12-4 and TRBJ1-2, with D possibly being TRBD1 (6 bases). V lost 5 bases to trimming and J lost 7 bases, with 8 bases between them. This CDR3 spans 11 amino acids. The CDR3 protein is CASSGRGGYTF. For the CDR3, the DNA is TGTGCCAGCAGTGGCAGGGGTGGCTACACCTTC.

The V and J genes are TRBV4-1 and TRBJ2-5; 8 positions match TRBD1. This CDR3 has 15 amino acids. CDR1 and CDR2 (germline): MGHRA, YSYEKL. The V segment lost 0 bases and the J segment 10 bases; nucleotides outside the gene matches: 10. The CDR3 reads CASSQDGTGFPSQYF. In DNA form, the CDR3 reads TGCGCCAGCAGCCAAGATGGGACAGGCTTCCCCAGCCAGTACTTC.

The chain combines TRBV18 with TRBJ1-2, with D hard to call. Germline V gives CDR1 KGHSH, CDR2 LQKENI. The CDR3 runs to 13 residues. Trimming shortened V by 9 bases and J by 2 bases, and 13 bases separated the two germline ends. CDR3 sequence (DNA): TGTGCCAGTCGACCGGGCAACAACTATGGCTACACCTTC. Protein product: CASRPGNNYGYTF.

The V and J genes are TRBV18 and TRBJ1-2, with TRBD1 matching 7 bases. Trimming took 6 bases from V and 3 from J; bases not matched to a gene: 4. There are 13 residues in the CDR3. Germline CDR1 and CDR2: KGHSH and LQKENI. The CDR3 coding sequence is TGTGCCAGCTCCCTCGACAGGGACTATGGCTACACCTTC. Translation gives CASSLDRDYGYTF.

V usage is TRBV5-4 and J usage is TRBJ1-5, with D tentatively TRBD1 (5 bases). The CDR3 sequence is 14 residues long. Per the germline V gene, CDR1 is SGHNT and CDR2 is YYREEE (reference sequence). Trimming left V 2 bases short and J 5 bases short, with 11 bases between. CDR3 residues: CASSFGGGDQPQHF. CDR3 coding DNA: TGTGCCAGCAGCTTTGGTGGGGGAGATCAGCCCCAGCATTTT.

V and J are TRBV7-9 and TRBJ1-1, with D possibly matching TRBD1 (6 bases). The germline V gene has CDR1 SEHNR and CDR2 FQNEAQ (reference sequence). The CDR3 contains 13 residues. V shed 5 bases and J shed 3 bases, with 10 bases lying between them. The CDR3 is CASSPQGDTEAFF. The DNA of the CDR3 is TGTGCCAGCAGCCCACAGGGAGACACTGAAGCTTTCTTT.

This chain uses TRBV10-3 with TRBJ1-6; tentatively, D is TRBD1 (6 bases). Looked up from germline, CDR1 is ENHRY and CDR2 is SYGVKD. V lost 7 bases and J 2 bases, leaving 12 bases between the germline ends. The CDR3 covers 15 residues. The CDR3 loop reads CAIKDSSPYNSPLHF. The CDR3 coding sequence is TGTGCCATCAAGGACAGCTCACCCTATAATTCACCCCTCCACTTT.

The V gene is TRBV7-6, the J gene TRBJ2-3; no reliable D call. CDR3 length equals 14 residues. The V end lost 3 bases, the J end lost 6 bases, and 13 bases lay between the germline ends. Germline CDR1 is SGHVS and CDR2 is FNYEAQ. The CDR3 region is CASSFFRHKDTQYF. CDR3 DNA: TGTGCCAGCAGCTTCTTCAGGCATAAGGATACGCAGTATTTT.

This chain connects TRBV7-2 to TRBJ1-1; tentative D call: TRBD1 (6 bases). Germline V gives CDR1 SGHTA, CDR2 FQGNSA. Between the trimmed V and J ends, which lost 0 bases and 11 bases, there was a span of 16 bases. There are 14 residues in the CDR3. The CDR3 DNA reads as TGTGCCAGCAGCTTAGCCAGAAGGGGGAGAAGTGCTTTCTTT. Its protein product is CASSLARRGRSAFF.

The chain couples TRBV11-2 to TRBJ2-7; D unclear. The V gene's germline CDR1 is SGHAT and CDR2 FQNNGV. The CDR3 is 11 amino acids. Deletions cut 5 bases from V and 3 bases from J, with 5 bases between. The CDR3 bases are TGTGCCAGCAGCCTATTCTACGAGCAGTACTTC. This translates into CASSLFYEQYF.

The gene calls are TRBV3-1 (or the pseudogene TRBV3-2) and TRBJ1-2, with D tentatively TRBD1 (6 bases). This CDR3 has 12 amino acids. The germline V and J ends were trimmed by 1 base and 8 bases, with 8 bases remaining between them. From germline, CDR1 is LGHDT and CDR2 YNNKEL (reference sequence). CDR3 in DNA: TGTGCCAGCAGCCAAGGGGGGCCCGGCTACACCTTC. Protein: CASSQGGPGYTF.

This CDR3 is CAAGDYNEQFF. The CDR3 DNA sequence: TGTGCGGCCGGGGACTACAATGAGCAGTTCTTC. The V gene is TRBV2, the J gene TRBJ2-1; TRBD2 might be the D (5 bases). Germline CDR1 is SNHLY and CDR2 is FYNNEI. There are 11 residues in the CDR3.

The rearrangement joins TRBV29-1 to TRBJ2-5; maybe TRBD2 (6 bases). The CDR3 runs to 14 residues. V gave up 0 bases and J gave up 4 bases, with 12 bases separating them. Germline CDR1 reads SQVTM; CDR2 reads ANQGSEA. Here the CDR3 reads CSVEDGFGGETQYF. DNA for the CDR3: TGCAGCGTTGAAGATGGCTTCGGGGGAGAGACCCAGTACTTC.

V is TRBV2 and J is TRBJ1-6; no clear D gene. V was shortened by 8 bases and J by 10 bases, with 12 bases between the two germline ends. The CDR3 is made up of 12 amino acids. Germline V lookup: CDR1 SNHLY, CDR2 FYNNEI. The CDR3 is CASCPGRSPLHF. The CDR3 bases are TGTGCCAGCTGCCCGGGGAGGTCACCCCTCCACTTT.

On this clone itself: One end of the junction fails to match germline, which may point to a read error. Here the CDR3 reads CASSLFASGGRDF. The CDR3 coding sequence is TGTGCCAGCAGTTTATTCGCTAGCGGGGGGCGGGATTTT. This sequence joins TRBV28 and TRBJ2-3; 11 bases agree with TRBD2. The CDR3 is made up of 13 amino acids. Germline-derived CDR1 and CDR2 are MDHEN and SYDVKM.

V gene TRBV5-1 combines with J gene TRBJ1-2, with unresolved D. Looked up from germline, CDR1 is SGHRS and CDR2 is YFSETQ. CDR3 length: 15 amino acids. V was shortened by 0 bases and J by 6 bases, with 15 bases between the two germline ends. The CDR3 DNA follows: TGCGCCAGCAGCTTGGGTCATGCCCTCCCGAATGGCTACACCTTC. As protein: CASSLGHALPNGYTF. Combining the CDR3 with reference TRBV5-1 and TRBJ1-2 gives the whole variable domain KAGVTQTPRYLIKTRGQQVTLSCSPISGHRSVSWYQQTPGQGLQFLFEYFSETQRNKGNFPGRFSGRQFSNSRSEMNVSTLELGDSALYLCASSLGHALPNGYTFGSGTRLTVV.

The chain carries TRBV6-5 and TRBJ1-5; D perhaps matches TRBD1 (5 bases). Trimming took 5 bases from V and 2 from J, leaving 10 bases between them. CDR3 length equals 14 residues. Per the germline V gene, CDR1 is MNHEY and CDR2 is SVGAGI. The CDR3 sequence: CASSPARGNQPQHF. In nucleotides, the CDR3 is TGTGCCAGCAGTCCGGCCAGGGGCAATCAGCCCCAGCATTTT.

The chain combines TRBV9 with TRBJ2-3, with a tentative D call TRBD1 (5 bases). Trimming took off 3 bases at V and 0 bases at J, with 11 bases between the two ends. This CDR3 is built from 15 residues. Germline V gives CDR1 SGDLS, CDR2 YYNGEE. The CDR3 is CASSAPTESTDTQYF. CDR3 in DNA: TGTGCCAGCAGCGCCCCGACAGAGAGCACAGATACGCAGTATTTT.

The CDR3 nucleotides are TGCGCCAGCAGCCAACCTGTTATTCAGGGGCAGCCCCAGCATTTT. It codes for CASSQPVIQGQPQHF. V is TRBV4-1 and J is TRBJ1-5; TRBD1 is a possible D gene (6 bases). The CDR3 has 15 residues. CDR1 is MGHRA, CDR2 YSYEKL, per germline. V lost 2 bases and J lost 7, with 15 bases in between.

The rearrangement joins TRBV5-1 to TRBJ1-1, with a weak D call TRBD1 (6 bases). CDR3 length equals 14 residues. Trimming removed 5 bases at V and 6 bases at J, with 17 bases between. Looked up from germline, CDR1 is SGHRS and CDR2 is YFSETQ. The CDR3 reads CASRWTVDLAEAFF. In DNA, the CDR3 is TGCGCCAGCAGGTGGACAGTGGATTTGGCTGAAGCTTTCTTT. Combining the CDR3 with reference TRBV5-1 and TRBJ1-1 gives the whole variable domain KAGVTQTPRYLIKTRGQQVTLSCSPISGHRSVSWYQQTPGQGLQFLFEYFSETQRNKGNFPGRFSGRQFSNSRSEMNVSTLELGDSALYLCASRWTVDLAEAFFGQGTRLTVV.